A single sample gave rise to the 3 T cell receptor beta chains below, sequenced in a study of CD8+ T cells in alopecia areata. Treatment: oral pan-JAK inhibitor, 5-10 mg twice daily. In each case, RNA was isolated and then reverse transcribed into cDNA as the sequencing template. Only in-frame clones appear in the TCRdb table, and some are missing; sequencing was by immunoSEQ multiplex PCR. The sample holds about 290,000 clones, 55% to 70% seen once. The sequencing here drew on CD4+ T cells sorted from blood, taken at week 24, from a patient treated with tofacitinib. The source is a human donor with alopecia areata.

The chain's CDR3 is CASSTTGTGPYGYTF. CDR3 DNA: TGTGCCAGCAGCACAACCGGGACAGGGCCCTATGGCTACACCTTC. J is TRBJ1-2 and V is TRBV27; 9 bases fit TRBD1. Germline V lookup: CDR1 MNHEY, CDR2 SMNVEV (reference sequence). This CDR3 comprises 15 residues. The ends lost 6 bases at V and 4 bases at J; junction bases unmatched: 9.

The chain couples TRBV2 to TRBJ1-5, with unresolved D. Trimming removed 3 bases at V and 7 bases at J, with 7 bases between. The CDR3 consists of 12 residues. Per the germline V gene, CDR1 is SNHLY and CDR2 is FYNNEI. CDR3 sequence reads: CASSEDHQPQHF. CDR3 nucleotide sequence: TGTGCCAGCAGTGAGGACCACCAGCCCCAGCATTTT.

This clone was found a few times. The V call is TRBV28, the J call TRBJ2-2, with TRBD1 matching over 8 bases. CDR1 MDHEN and CDR2 SYDVKM come from the germline V gene. The V segment lost 11 bases and the J segment 1 base; nucleotides outside the gene matches: 3. This CDR3 is built from 13 residues. CDR3 residues: CAGGQGNTGELFF. DNA of the CDR3: TGTGCCGGTGGACAGGGGAACACCGGGGAGCTGTTTTTT.